The clone carrying this TCR beta chain was picked up a small number of times. What it recognizes is unknown. The sample is drawn from a study of post-analysis software for immune sequencing data. Study-level background: Recorded disease courses covered relapsing-remitting, secondary progressive and progressive-relapsing multiple sclerosis. Some patients had no subtype annotation.

TCR beta cDNA libraries included unique molecular identifiers. Input populations of roughly 0.95 to 10 million T cells gave rise to roughly 0.5 million cDNA molecules. Via MiXCR, TCRdb re-called the PCR reads, giving one row per CDR3 protein. The sample includes about 570,000 distinct CDR3 sequences, 34% of them seen just once. Deletions cut 0 bases from V and 0 bases from J, with 13 bases between. Germline CDR1 SGHDN, CDR2 FVKESK. CDR3 length: 17 amino acids. General study points: Samples made in the same batch grouped tightly together by F measure. Relative to controls, patients had about 5 TRBV segments at higher frequency, with TRBV5-6, TRBV5-1 and TRBV20-1 among these. Relative to controls, patients with multiple sclerosis showed significantly lower normalized Chao1 diversity.

The sample consisted of blood. The J gene is TRBJ2-3, the V gene TRBV14; no clear D gene. The clonotype was recovered from a girl aged 2 to 17 with multiple sclerosis. The DNA of the CDR3 is TGTGCCAGCAGCCAAGATTGGCCTAGATCTAGCACAGATACGCAGTATTTT. It translates to CASSQDWPRSSTDTQYF.